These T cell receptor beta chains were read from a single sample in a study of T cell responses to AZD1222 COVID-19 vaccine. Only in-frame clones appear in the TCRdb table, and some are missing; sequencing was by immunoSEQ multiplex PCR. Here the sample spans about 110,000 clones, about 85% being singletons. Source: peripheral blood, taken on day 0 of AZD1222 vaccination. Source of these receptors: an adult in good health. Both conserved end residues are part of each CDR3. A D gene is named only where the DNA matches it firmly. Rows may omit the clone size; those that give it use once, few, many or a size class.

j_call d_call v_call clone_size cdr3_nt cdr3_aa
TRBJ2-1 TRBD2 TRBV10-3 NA TGTGCCATCAGTGAGTCGACCACTAGCGGGGCCGACAATGAGCAGTTCTTC CAISESTTSGADNEQFF
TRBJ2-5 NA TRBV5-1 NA TGCGCCAGCAGCTTGGGGCTAATTGAGACCCAGTACTTC CASSLGLIETQYF
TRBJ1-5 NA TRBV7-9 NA TGTGCCAGCAGCTCCCGAGGGAGCAATCAGCCCCAGCATTTT CASSSRGSNQPQHF
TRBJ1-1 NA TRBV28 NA TGTGCCAGCAGGGGGATGGGGAACACTGAAGCTTTCTTT CASRGMGNTEAFF
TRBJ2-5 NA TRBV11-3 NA TGTGCCAGCAGCTTAGACCTCATAGGGGTGGAGACCCAGTACTTC CASSLDLIGVETQYF
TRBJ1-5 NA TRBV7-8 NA TGTGCCAGCAGCTTATTCGGTCAGCCCCAGCATTTT CASSLFGQPQHF
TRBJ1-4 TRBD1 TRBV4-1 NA TGCGCCAGCAGCCTTCAGGGGGCAACTAATGAAAAACTGTTTTTT CASSLQGATNEKLFF
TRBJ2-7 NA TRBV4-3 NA TGCGCCAGCAGCCAAGAGTCCGGGGGTGGGTACGAGCAGTACTTC CASSQESGGGYEQYF
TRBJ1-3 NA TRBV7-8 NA TGTGCCAGCAGCCCCGGGACGGCTGACTCTGGAAACACCATATATTTT CASSPGTADSGNTIYF
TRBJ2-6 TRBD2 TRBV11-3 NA TGTGCCAGCACTAGCGGGGGTCGTCTCTGGGGAGCCAACGTCCTGACTTTC CASTSGGRLWGANVLTF
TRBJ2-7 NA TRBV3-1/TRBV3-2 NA TGTGCCAGCAGCGAGCAGGGACTTAACGAGCAGTACTTC CASSEQGLNEQYF
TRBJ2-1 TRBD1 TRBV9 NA TGTGCCAGCAGCGTTACAGGGGCGCGGGCCTACAATGAGCAGTTCTTC CASSVTGARAYNEQFF
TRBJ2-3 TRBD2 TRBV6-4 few TGTGCCAGCAGTGACTCCGCGGGGGGGCCAGATACGCAGTATTTT CASSDSAGGPDTQYF
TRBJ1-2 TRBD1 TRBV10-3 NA TGTGCCATCAGCGGACAGGGAATGTATGGCTACACCTTC CAISGQGMYGYTF
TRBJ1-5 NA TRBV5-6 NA TGTGCCAGCAGCTTGGGGGGAGGGGCCCTTGCGGGGCCCCAGCATTTT CASSLGGGALAGPQHF
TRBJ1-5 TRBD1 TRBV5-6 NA TGTGCCAGCAGCTTGACAGAAGACAGGGCTGAGCCCCAGCATTTT CASSLTEDRAEPQHF
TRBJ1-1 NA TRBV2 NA TGTGCCAGCAGACCTGGGCCCGACACTGAAGCTTTCTTT CASRPGPDTEAFF
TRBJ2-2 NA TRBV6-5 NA TGTGCCAGCGAGTCAGGGGAGGGGGGGGAGCTGTTTTTT CASESGEGGELFF
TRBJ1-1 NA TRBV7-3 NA TGTGCCAGCAGCCAGGGACATGCTAGGACTGAAGCTTTCTTT CASSQGHARTEAFF
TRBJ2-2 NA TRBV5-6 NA TGTGCCAGCAGCCCCACCGGAGGGGGCCGCACCGGGGAGCTGTTTTTT CASSPTGGGRTGELFF
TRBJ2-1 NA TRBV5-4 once TGTGCCAGCAGCTTGGCAGGGGGGAGTATAGCTTGGAATGAGCAGTTCTTC CASSLAGGSIAWNEQFF
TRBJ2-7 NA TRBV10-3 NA TGTGCCATCAGTGAGTCGACCAGGGTTAGGGGCTACGAGCAGTACTTC CAISESTRVRGYEQYF
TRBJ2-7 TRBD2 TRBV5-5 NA TGTGCCAGCAGCCTGGACCCTAGCGGGGGGTTTGCCTACGAGCAGTACTTC CASSLDPSGGFAYEQYF
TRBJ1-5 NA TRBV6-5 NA TGTGCCAGCAGTCCCTTAAACGGGGGCAATCAGCCCCAGCATTTT CASSPLNGGNQPQHF
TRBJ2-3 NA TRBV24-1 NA TGTGCCACCAGTGATTCTTCAAAGGGGAGAGATACGCAGTATTTT CATSDSSKGRDTQYF
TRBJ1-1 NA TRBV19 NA TGTGCCAGTAGTATCAGTGGTAACATGAACACTGAAGCTTTCTTT CASSISGNMNTEAFF
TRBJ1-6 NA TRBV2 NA TGTGCCAGCAGTGAAGGTGCAGGACTAAATTCACCCCTCCACTTT CASSEGAGLNSPLHF
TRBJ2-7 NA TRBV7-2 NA TGTGCCAGCAGCTTACGCAGGGATGGATACGAGCAGTACTTC CASSLRRDGYEQYF
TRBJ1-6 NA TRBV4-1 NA TGCGCCAGCAGCCAAGAAGGGCGCTATTCACCCCTCCACTTT CASSQEGRYSPLHF
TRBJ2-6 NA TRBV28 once TGTGCCAGCAGTTTACTGCAGGGTTTGAATTCCGGGGCCAACGTCCTGACTTTC CASSLLQGLNSGANVLTF
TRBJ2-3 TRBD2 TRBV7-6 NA TGTGCCAGCAGCTCCTCTCTAGCGGGTACATACACAGATACGCAGTATTTT CASSSSLAGTYTDTQYF
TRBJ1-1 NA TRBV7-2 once TGTGCCAGCAGCTTAGACGCGGGGGCGGCTGAAGCTTTCTTT CASSLDAGAAEAFF
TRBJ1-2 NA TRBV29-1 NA TGCAGCGTCGATCCGGGGGGCGCGAATGCTGGGGGCTACACCTTC CSVDPGGANAGGYTF
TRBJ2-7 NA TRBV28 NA TGTGCCTGTGGGGGCTACGAGCAGTACTTC CACGGYEQYF
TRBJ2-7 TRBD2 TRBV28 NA TGTGCCAGTAGAACCGCACTAGCGGGGGGGGACTACGAGCAGTACTTC CASRTALAGGDYEQYF